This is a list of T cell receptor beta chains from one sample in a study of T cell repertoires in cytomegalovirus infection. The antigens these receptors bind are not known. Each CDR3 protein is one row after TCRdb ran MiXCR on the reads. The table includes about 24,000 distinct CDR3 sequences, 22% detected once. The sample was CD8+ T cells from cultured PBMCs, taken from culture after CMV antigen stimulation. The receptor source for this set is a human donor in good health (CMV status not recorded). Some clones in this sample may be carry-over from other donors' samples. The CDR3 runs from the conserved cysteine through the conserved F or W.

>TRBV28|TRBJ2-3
CASQTLDTQYF
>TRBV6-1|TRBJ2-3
CASSEWTSGGADTQYF
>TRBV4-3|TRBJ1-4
CASSQDVGGWEKLFF
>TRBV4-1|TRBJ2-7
CASSHDSYEQYF
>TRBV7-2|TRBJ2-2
CASSLQGDNTGELFF
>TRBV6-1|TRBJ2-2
CASSGLAGDTGELFF
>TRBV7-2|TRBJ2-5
CASSSRARRETQYF
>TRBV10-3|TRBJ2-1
CAIMYSQVYNEQFF
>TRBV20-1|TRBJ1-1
CSARRPGGQVNTEAFF
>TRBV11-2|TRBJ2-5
CASSLGSAGGQETQYF
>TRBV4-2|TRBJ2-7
CASSQDTGGSVVYEQYF
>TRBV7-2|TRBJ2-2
CASSFSPTGNTGELFF
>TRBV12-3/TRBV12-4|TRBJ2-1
CASSQAPLGQGDNNEQFF
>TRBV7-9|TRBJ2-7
CASSLGKRDRGLEQYF
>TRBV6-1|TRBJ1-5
CASNLNTYSNQPQHF
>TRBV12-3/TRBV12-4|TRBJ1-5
CASSLARWPRPQPQHF
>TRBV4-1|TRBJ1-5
CASSQDLSGLNQPQHF
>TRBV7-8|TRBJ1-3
CASSLGQGTGNTIYF
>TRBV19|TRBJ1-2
CASSDHLGDSYGYTF
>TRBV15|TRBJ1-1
CATSPIGTNTEAFF
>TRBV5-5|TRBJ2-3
CASSSLGGTDTQYF
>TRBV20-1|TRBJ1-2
CSAREGEGYTF